Given below is one T cell receptor beta chain in context. Its antigen is still unknown. The primer mix had 60 Vbeta and 13 Jbeta primers. TCRdb's copy holds only in-frame clones and misses some; the assay was immunoSEQ multiplex PCR. The sample yields about 120,000 clones, 81% seen once. The data originate from a study of cytomegalovirus exposure and HLA in healthy donors. Trimming left V 6 bases short and J 6 bases short, with 17 bases between. Germline values: CDR1 KGHSH, CDR2 LQKENI. CDR3 size: 14 residues. General study results and limits: Confirmation in vitro established that a few CMV-associated chains were specific for CMV antigens. Later analysis indicated greater clonal expansion among HLA-associated TCR beta chains than among equally common other chains.

Sequences were obtained from PBMCs. The TCR originated in a middle-aged woman in good health and CMV-seronegative. This chain joins TRBV18 and TRBJ2-5; D is possibly TRBD2 (6 bases). CDR3 sequence (DNA): TGTGCCAGCTCCCCCAGCGGGTCCGCGAAGACCCAGTACTTC. As protein: CASSPSGSAKTQYF. Full variable domain (outside the CDR3, taken from reference TRBV18 and TRBJ2-5): NAGVMQNPRHLVRRRGQEARLRCSPMKGHSHVYWYRQLPEEGLKFMVYLQKENIIDESGMPKERFSAEFPKEGPSILRIQQVVRGDSAAYFCASSPSGSAKTQYFGPGTRLLVL.